This TCR beta chain originates from a study of blood T cells in healthy people across ages. Remarks on this clonotype: At one end the junction does not follow the germline gene, possibly because of a read error.

Germline V lookup: CDR1 SGDLS, CDR2 YYNGEE. CDR3 length: 16 amino acids. Alongside a J-beta primer mix, a sample-barcoded 5' primer served in a second PCR lasting about 7 to 12 cycles. TCRdb ran MiXCR on the 5' RACE reads and lists one entry per CDR3 protein. The sample shows approximately 800,000 distinct CDR3 sequences, more than 20% of them seen only once. These data also featured in a second study, about T cells of mothers and their children. As reported in that work: Sequencing returned over 9 million TCR beta CDR3 reads per mother and about 2.9 million per child.

The clonotype comes from a boy aged 5-17 years in good health. The sample consisted of blood. The chain joins TRBV9 to TRBJ2-6, with 9 bases that match TRBD1. The DNA of the CDR3 is TGTGCCAGCGACAGGGGGTGGGACTCTGGGACCAACGTCCTGACTTTC. It translates to CASDRGWDSGTNVLTF.